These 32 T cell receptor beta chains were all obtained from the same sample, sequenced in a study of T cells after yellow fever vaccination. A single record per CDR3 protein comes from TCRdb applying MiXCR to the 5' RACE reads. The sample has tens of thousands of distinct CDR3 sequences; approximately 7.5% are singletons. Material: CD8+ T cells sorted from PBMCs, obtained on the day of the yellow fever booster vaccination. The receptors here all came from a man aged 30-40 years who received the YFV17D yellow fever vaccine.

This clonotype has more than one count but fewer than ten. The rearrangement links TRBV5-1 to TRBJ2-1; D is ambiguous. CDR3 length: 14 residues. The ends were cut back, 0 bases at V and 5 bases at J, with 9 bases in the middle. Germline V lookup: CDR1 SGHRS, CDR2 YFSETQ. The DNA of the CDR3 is TGCGCCAGCAGCTTGGCCGGATACGACAATGAGCAGTTCTTC. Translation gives CASSLAGYDNEQFF.

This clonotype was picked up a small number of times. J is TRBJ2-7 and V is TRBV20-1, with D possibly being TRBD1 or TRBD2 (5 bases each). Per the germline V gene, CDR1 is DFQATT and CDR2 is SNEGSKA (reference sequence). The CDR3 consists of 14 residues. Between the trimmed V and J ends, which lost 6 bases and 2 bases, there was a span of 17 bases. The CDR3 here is CSAGYPGRAYEQYF. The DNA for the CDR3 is TGCAGTGCGGGATATCCGGGACGGGCCTACGAGCAGTACTTC.

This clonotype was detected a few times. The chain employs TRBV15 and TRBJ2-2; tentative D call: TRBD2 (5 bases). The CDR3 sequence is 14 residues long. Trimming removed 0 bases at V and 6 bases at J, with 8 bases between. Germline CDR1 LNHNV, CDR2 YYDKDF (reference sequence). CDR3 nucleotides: TGTGCCACCAGCAGAGATGAGCGGCCCGGGGAGCTGTTTTTT. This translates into CATSRDERPGELFF.

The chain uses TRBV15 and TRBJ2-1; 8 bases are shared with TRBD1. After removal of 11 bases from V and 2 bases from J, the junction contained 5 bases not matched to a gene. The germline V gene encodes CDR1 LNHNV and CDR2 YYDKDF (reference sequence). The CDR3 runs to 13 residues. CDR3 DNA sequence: TGTGCCGTGACAGGGGAGACCTACAATGAGCAGTTCTTC. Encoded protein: CAVTGETYNEQFF.

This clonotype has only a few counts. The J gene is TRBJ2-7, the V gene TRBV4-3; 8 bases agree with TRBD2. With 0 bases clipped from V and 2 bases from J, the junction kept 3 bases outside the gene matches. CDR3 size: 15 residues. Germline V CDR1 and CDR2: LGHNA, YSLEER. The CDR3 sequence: CASSQDREGAYEQYF. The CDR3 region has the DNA TGCGCCAGCAGCCAAGATCGGGAGGGGGCCTACGAGCAGTACTTC.

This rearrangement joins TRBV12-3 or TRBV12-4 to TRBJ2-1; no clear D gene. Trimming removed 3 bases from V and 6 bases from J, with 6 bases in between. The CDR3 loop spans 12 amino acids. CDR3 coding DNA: TGTGCCAGCAGTTTGTGGGGCAATGAGCAGTTCTTC. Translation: CASSLWGNEQFF.

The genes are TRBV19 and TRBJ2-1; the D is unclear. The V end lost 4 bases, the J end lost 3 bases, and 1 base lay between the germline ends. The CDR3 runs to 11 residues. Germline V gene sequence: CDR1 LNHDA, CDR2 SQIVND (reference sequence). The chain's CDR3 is CASSNYNEQFF. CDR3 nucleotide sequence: TGTGCCAGTAGTAACTACAATGAGCAGTTCTTC.

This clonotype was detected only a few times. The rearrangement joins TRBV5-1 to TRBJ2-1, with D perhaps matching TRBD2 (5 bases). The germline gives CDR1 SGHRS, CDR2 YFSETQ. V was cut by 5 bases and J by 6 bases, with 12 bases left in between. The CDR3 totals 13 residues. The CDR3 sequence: CASSPWEPNEQFF. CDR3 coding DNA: TGCGCCAGCAGTCCTTGGGAGCCCAATGAGCAGTTCTTC.

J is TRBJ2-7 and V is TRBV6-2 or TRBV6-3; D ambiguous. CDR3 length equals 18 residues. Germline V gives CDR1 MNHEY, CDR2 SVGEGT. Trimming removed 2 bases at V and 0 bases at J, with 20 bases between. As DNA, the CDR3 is TGTGCCAGCAGTTACGGCACCGATGCTAGAAAAGTCTCCTACGAGCAGTACTTC. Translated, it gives CASSYGTDARKVSYEQYF.

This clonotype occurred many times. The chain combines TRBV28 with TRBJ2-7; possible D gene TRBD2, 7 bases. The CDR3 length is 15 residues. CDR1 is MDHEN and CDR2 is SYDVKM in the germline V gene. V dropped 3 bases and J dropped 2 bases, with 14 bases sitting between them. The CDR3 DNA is TGTGCCAGCAGTTTGGAGGGGGGGGGCCCCTACGAGCAGTACTTC. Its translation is CASSLEGGGPYEQYF. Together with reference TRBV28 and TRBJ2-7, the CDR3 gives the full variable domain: DVKVTQSSRYLVKRTGEKVFLECVQDMDHENMFWYRQDPGLGLRLIYFSYDVKMKEKGDIPEGYSVSREKKERFSLILESASTNQTSMYLCASSLEGGGPYEQYFGPGTRLTVT.

CDR3 sequence: CASSLSGLAGNEQFF. The CDR3 bases are TGCGCCAGCAGCCTTTCTGGTCTAGCGGGGAATGAGCAGTTCTTC. J is TRBJ2-1 and V is TRBV4-3; 9 bases align to TRBD2. Trimming at V came to 4 bases and at J to 7 bases, leaving 8 bases not matched to a gene. This CDR3 spans 15 amino acids. Germline V gives CDR1 LGHNA, CDR2 YSLEER.

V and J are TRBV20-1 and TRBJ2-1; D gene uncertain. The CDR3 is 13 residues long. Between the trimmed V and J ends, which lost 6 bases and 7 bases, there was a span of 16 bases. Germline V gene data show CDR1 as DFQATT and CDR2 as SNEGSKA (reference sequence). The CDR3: CSATIPTLNEQFF. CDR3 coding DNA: TGCAGTGCAACGATTCCGACCCTGAATGAGCAGTTCTTC.

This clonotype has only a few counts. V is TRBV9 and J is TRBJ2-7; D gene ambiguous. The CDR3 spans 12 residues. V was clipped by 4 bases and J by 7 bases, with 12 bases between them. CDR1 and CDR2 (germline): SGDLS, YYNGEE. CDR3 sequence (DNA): TGTGCCAGCAGCCCCCGGTTGGGAGAGCAGTACTTC. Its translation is CASSPRLGEQYF.

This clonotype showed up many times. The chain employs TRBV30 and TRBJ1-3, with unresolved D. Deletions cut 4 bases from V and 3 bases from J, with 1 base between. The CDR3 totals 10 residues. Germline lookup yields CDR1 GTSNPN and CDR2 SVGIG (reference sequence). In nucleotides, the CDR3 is TGTGCCTGGATTGGAAACACCATATATTTT. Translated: CAWIGNTIYF.

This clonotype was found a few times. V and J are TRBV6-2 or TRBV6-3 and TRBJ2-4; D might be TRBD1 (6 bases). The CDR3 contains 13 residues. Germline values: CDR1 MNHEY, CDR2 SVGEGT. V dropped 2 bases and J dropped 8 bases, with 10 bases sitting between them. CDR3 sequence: CASSYKGDDIQYF. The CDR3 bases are TGTGCCAGCAGTTACAAGGGGGACGACATTCAGTACTTC.

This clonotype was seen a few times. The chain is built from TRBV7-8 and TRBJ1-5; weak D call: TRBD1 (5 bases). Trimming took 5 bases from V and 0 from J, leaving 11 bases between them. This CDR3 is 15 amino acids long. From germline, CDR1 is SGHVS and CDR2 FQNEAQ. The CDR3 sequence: CASSIDSYSNQPQHF. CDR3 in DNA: TGTGCCAGCAGCATCGACAGTTATAGCAATCAGCCCCAGCATTTT.

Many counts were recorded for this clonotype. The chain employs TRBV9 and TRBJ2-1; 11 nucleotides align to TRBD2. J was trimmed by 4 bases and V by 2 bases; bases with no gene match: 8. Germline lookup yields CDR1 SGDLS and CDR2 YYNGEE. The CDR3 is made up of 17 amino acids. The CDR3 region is CASSVSSGTSGYNEQFF. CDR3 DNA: TGTGCCAGCAGCGTTAGCTCCGGGACTAGCGGATACAATGAGCAGTTCTTC.

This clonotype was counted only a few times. CDR3 residues: CSARLLSRGTDTQYF. The CDR3 coding sequence is TGCAGTGCTAGACTCCTCTCGCGGGGCACAGATACGCAGTATTTT. V is TRBV20-1 and J is TRBJ2-3, with D possibly being TRBD2 (5 bases). Deletions cut 2 bases from V and 1 base from J, with 13 bases between. The germline V gene encodes CDR1 DFQATT and CDR2 SNEGSKA (reference sequence). This CDR3 has 15 amino acids.

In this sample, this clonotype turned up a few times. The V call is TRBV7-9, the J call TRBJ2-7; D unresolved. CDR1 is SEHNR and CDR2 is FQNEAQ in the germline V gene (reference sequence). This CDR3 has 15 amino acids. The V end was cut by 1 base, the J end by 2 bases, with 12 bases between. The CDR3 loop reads CASSLEFDKTYEQYF. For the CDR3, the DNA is TGTGCCAGCAGCTTAGAATTTGACAAAACCTACGAGCAGTACTTC.

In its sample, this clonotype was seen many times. This CDR3 reads CASSFGSGYEQYF. CDR3 coding DNA: TGCGCCAGCAGCTTTGGTAGCGGATACGAGCAGTACTTC. The chain is built from TRBV5-1 and TRBJ2-7; maybe TRBD2 (6 bases). Trimming removed 2 bases at V and 4 bases at J, with 10 bases between. The CDR3 consists of 13 residues. Germline CDR1 SGHRS, CDR2 YFSETQ.

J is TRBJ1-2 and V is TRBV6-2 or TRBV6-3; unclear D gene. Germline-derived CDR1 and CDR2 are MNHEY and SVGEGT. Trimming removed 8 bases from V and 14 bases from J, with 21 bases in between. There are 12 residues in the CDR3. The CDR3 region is CASGSRHLGCTF. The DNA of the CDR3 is TGTGCCAGCGGATCGCGTCATCTTGGCTGTACCTTC.

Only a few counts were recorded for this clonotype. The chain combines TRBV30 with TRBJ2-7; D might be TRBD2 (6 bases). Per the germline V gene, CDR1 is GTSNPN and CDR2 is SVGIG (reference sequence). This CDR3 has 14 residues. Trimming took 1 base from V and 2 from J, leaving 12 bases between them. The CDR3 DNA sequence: TGTGCCTGGAGTGAGGAGGGATTAACCTACGAGCAGTACTTC. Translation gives CAWSEEGLTYEQYF. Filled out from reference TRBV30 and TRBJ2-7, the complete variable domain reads SQTIHQWPATLVQPVGSPLSLECTVEGTSNPNLYWYRQAAGRGLQLLFYSVGIGQISSEVPQNLSASRPQDRQFILSSKKLLLSDSGFYLCAWSEEGLTYEQYFGPGTRLTVT.

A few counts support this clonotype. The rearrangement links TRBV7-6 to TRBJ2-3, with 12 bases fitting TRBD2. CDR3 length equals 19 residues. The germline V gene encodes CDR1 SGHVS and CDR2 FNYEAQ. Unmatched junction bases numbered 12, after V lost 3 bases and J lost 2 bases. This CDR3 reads CASSFSPSGLAGNTDTQYF. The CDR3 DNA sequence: TGTGCCAGCAGCTTCTCGCCCTCCGGACTAGCGGGGAACACAGATACGCAGTATTTT.

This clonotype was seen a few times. The DNA for the CDR3 is TGTGCCAGCAGTGAAGGATACTTGGGGACTGAAGCTTTCTTT. Translated: CASSEGYLGTEAFF. The chain combines TRBV6-1 with TRBJ1-1; D not certain. CDR3 size: 14 residues. Trimming left V 1 base short and J 5 bases short, with 11 bases between. CDR1 is MNHNS, CDR2 SASEGT, per germline.

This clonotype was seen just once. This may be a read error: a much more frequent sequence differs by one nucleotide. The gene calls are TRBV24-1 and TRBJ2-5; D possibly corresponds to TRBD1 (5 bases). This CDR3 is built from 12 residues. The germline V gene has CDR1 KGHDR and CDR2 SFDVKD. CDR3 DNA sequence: TGTGCCACCGGGGCAGTTCGAGAGACCCAGTGCTTC. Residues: CATGAVRETQCF.

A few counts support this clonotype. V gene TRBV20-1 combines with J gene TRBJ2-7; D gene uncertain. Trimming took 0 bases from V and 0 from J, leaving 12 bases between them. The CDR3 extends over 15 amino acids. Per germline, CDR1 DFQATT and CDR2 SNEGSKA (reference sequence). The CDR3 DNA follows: TGCAGTGCTAGAGATCCTTACATGAGCTCCTACGAGCAGTACTTC. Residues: CSARDPYMSSYEQYF.

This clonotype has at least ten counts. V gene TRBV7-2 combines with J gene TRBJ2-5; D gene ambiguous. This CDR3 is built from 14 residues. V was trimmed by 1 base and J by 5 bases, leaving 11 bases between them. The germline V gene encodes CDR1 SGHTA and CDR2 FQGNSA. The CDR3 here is CASSLGEFPETQYF. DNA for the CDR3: TGTGCCAGCAGCTTAGGAGAATTCCCGGAGACCCAGTACTTC.

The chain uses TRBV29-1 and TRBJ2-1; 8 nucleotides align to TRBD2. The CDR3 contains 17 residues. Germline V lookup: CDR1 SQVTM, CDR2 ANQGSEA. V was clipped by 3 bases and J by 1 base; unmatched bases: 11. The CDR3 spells CSVDGLAKFGSYNEQFF. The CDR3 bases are TGCAGCGTTGACGGACTAGCTAAGTTTGGATCCTACAATGAGCAGTTCTTC.

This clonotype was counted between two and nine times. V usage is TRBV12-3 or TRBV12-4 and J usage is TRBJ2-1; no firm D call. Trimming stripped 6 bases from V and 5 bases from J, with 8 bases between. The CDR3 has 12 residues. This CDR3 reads CASSWAHNEQFF. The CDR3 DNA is TGTGCCAGCAGCTGGGCCCACAATGAGCAGTTCTTC.

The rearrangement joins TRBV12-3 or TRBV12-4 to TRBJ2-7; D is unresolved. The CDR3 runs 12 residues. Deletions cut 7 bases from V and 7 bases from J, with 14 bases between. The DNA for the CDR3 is TGTGCCAGCACTGCGTCGTCGGTGGAGCAGTACTTC. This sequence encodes CASTASSVEQYF.

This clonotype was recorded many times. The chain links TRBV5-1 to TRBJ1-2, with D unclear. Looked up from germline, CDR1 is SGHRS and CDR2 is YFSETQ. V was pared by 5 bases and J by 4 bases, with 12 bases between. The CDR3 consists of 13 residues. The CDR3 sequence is CASRLNEGYGYTF. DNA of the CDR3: TGCGCCAGCAGGCTGAATGAGGGCTATGGCTACACCTTC. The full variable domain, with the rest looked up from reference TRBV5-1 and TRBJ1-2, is KAGVTQTPRYLIKTRGQQVTLSCSPISGHRSVSWYQQTPGQGLQFLFEYFSETQRNKGNFPGRFSGRQFSNSRSEMNVSTLELGDSALYLCASRLNEGYGYTFGSGTRLTVV.

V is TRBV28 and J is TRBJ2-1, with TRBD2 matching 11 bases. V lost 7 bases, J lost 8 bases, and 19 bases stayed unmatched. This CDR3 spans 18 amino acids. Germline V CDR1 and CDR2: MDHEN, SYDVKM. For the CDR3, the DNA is TGTGCCAGCAACCTAGGACTAGCGGGTGCCTTAGTTCCTTATGAGCAGTTCTTC. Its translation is CASNLGLAGALVPYEQFF.